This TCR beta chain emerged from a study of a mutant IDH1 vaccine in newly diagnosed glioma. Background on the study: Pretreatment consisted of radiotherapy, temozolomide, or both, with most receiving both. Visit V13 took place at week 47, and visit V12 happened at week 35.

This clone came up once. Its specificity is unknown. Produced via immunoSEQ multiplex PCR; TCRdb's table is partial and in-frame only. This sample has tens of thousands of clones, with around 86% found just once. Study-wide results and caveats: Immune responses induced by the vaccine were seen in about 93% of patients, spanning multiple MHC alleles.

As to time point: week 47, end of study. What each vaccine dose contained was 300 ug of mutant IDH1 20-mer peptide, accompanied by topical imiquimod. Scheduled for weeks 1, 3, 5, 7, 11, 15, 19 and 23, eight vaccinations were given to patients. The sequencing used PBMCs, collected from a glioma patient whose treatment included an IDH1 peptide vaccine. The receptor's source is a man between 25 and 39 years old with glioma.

CDR3 in amino acids: CASSESPEGSKGYTF. In DNA, the CDR3 is TGTGCCAGCAGCGAGTCCCCTGAGGGGTCTAAAGGCTACACCTTC. V usage is TRBV9 and J usage is TRBJ1-2; D might be TRBD1 (5 bases). Germline V CDR1 and CDR2: SGDLS, YYNGEE. V shed 3 bases and J shed 8 bases, with 20 bases lying between them. The CDR3 length is 15 residues.